This entry concerns a single TCR beta chain. Its antigen remains unidentified. The sample is drawn from a study of cytomegalovirus exposure and HLA in healthy donors. Study overall: Just over 80% of more than 300 genotyped donors fell in the Caucasian-associated ancestry cluster. Findings and caveats of the study: Presence/absence analyses rested on an assumption that sequencing depth was roughly uniform across donors. Some highly shared sequence variants likely arose as a pipeline artifact.

This CDR3 is 12 amino acids long. Germline assignment: CDR1 MNHEY and CDR2 SMNVEV (reference sequence). V lost 4 bases and J lost 10; bases outside the gene matches: 6. 60 Vbeta and 13 Jbeta primers were used in PCR. Data came from immunoSEQ multiplex PCR; TCRdb stores just in-frame clones and leaves some out. The sample contains around 130,000 clones, over 75% of which appear only once. The sample consisted of PBMCs. The gene calls are TRBV27 and TRBJ2-7; 8 nucleotides line up with TRBD2. The source of this sequence is a man aged 25 to 40 in good health and CMV-seronegative. The CDR3 region has the DNA TGTGCCAGCAGTTATGCGGGGGGATCTCAGTACTTC. Translating it yields CASSYAGGSQYF.